These 32 T cell receptor beta chains originate from one sample sequenced in a study of blood T cell repertoires in COVID-19. TCRdb's table, derived via immunoSEQ multiplex PCR, lists solely in-frame clones and lacks some. The data hold 150,000 to 200,000 clones, with roughly 88% observed a single time. The sequencing sample was made of PBMCs or T cells enriched from blood (not recorded which). Receptors originate from a woman aged 55-70 years who had recovered from COVID-19.

This sequence joins TRBV10-3 and TRBJ1-5, with 11 bases lining up with TRBD1. V lost 9 bases and J lost 7; bases outside the gene matches: 5. The CDR3 is 13 residues long. CDR1 is ENHRY and CDR2 is SYGVKD in the germline V gene. CDR3 residues: CAIIRTGGQPQHF. The CDR3 bases are TGTGCCATTATCCGGACAGGGGGCCAGCCCCAGCATTTT.

This clone was found a few times. The DNA for the CDR3 is TGTGCCAGCAGTTACTCGAGAGGTTGGGATACGCAGTATTTT. Encoded protein: CASSYSRGWDTQYF. V and J are TRBV6-5 and TRBJ2-3; no clear D. V shed 0 bases and J shed 6 bases, with 10 bases lying between them. The CDR3 length is 14 residues. Per the germline V gene, CDR1 is MNHEY and CDR2 is SVGAGI.

The rearrangement joins TRBV5-6 to TRBJ2-7, with a weak D call TRBD2 (5 bases). Trimming pared 0 bases from V and 3 bases from J, leaving 10 bases between. From germline, CDR1 is SGHDT and CDR2 YYEEEE. The CDR3 loop spans 14 amino acids. The CDR3 loop reads CASSLGGRVYEQYF. The CDR3 region has the DNA TGTGCCAGCAGCTTGGGTGGGCGGGTCTACGAGCAGTACTTC.

The chain employs TRBV9 and TRBJ1-2; 8 nucleotides align to TRBD1. Germline CDR1 and CDR2: SGDLS and YYNGEE. CDR3 size: 13 residues. Germline trimming cut 0 bases from V and 8 bases from J; bases unmatched to any gene: 3. CDR3 bases: TGTGCCAGCAGCGTAGCAGGGGGCCGGGGCTACACCTTC. It translates to CASSVAGGRGYTF.

The table lists this clone with a count of one. V gene TRBV28 combines with J gene TRBJ2-3; tentatively, D is TRBD2 (6 bases). Trimming cost V 8 bases and J 6 bases, with 21 bases left between them. The V gene's germline CDR1 is MDHEN and CDR2 SYDVKM. The CDR3 is made up of 15 amino acids. CDR3 sequence: CASGPLRGKADTQYF. The CDR3 DNA follows: TGTGCCAGCGGACCCTTACGCGGGAAAGCTGATACGCAGTATTTT.

This clone appeared a single time. The chain carries TRBV5-6 and TRBJ1-5; the D gene is possibly TRBD1 (5 bases). This CDR3 comprises 15 residues. The V gene lost 3 bases and the J gene lost 4 bases, with 14 bases spanning the gap. Germline V gives CDR1 SGHDT, CDR2 YYEEEE. The CDR3 here is CASSSSGGLNQPQHF. CDR3 coding DNA: TGTGCCAGCAGCTCCTCGGGGGGACTGAATCAGCCCCAGCATTTT.

The chain employs TRBV7-9 and TRBJ1-6; 8 bases align to TRBD1. After removal of 0 bases from V and 9 bases from J, the junction contained 10 bases not matched to a gene. The germline V gene has CDR1 SEHNR and CDR2 FQNEAQ (reference sequence). This CDR3 has 17 residues. CDR3 DNA: TGTGCCAGCAGCTTAGCGCTTGGCGGACAGGGAACTTCACCCCTCCACTTT. Translating it yields CASSLALGGQGTSPLHF.

The rearrangement links TRBV5-4 to TRBJ2-4; 8 nucleotides line up with TRBD2. Germline V gene sequence: CDR1 SGHNT, CDR2 YYREEE (reference sequence). The CDR3 contains 17 residues. The V segment lost 0 bases and the J segment 3 bases; nucleotides outside the gene matches: 8. In nucleotides, the CDR3 is TGTGCCAGCAGCTTGGGTATTAGCGGGAATGTCAAAAACATTCAGTACTTC. Translated, it gives CASSLGISGNVKNIQYF.

This chain joins TRBV6-1 and TRBJ2-2; D may be TRBD1 (5 bases). V gave up 0 bases and J gave up 0 bases, with 11 bases separating them. The germline V gene encodes CDR1 MNHNS and CDR2 SASEGT. This CDR3 is 17 amino acids long. The CDR3 DNA reads TGTGCCAGCAGTGAAGCGGCCCGACAGTCGAACACCGGGGAGCTGTTTTTT. This codes for CASSEAARQSNTGELFF.

The chain joins TRBV5-1 to TRBJ1-1; 7 bases are a match to TRBD1. This CDR3 is built from 16 residues. Per germline, CDR1 SGHRS and CDR2 YFSETQ. Trimming at V came to 1 base and at J to 0 bases, leaving 6 bases not matched to a gene. The CDR3 sequence is CASSLYGTALNTEAFF. The CDR3 DNA reads as TGCGCCAGCAGCTTGTATGGGACAGCCCTGAACACTGAAGCTTTCTTT. Full variable domain (missing parts from reference TRBV5-1 and TRBJ1-1): KAGVTQTPRYLIKTRGQQVTLSCSPISGHRSVSWYQQTPGQGLQFLFEYFSETQRNKGNFPGRFSGRQFSNSRSEMNVSTLELGDSALYLCASSLYGTALNTEAFFGQGTRLTVV.

This clone was counted a few times. The chain uses TRBV7-3 and TRBJ1-1, with TRBD1 as a possible D gene (6 bases). V was pared by 4 bases and J by 5 bases, with 11 bases between. CDR1 and CDR2 from the germline V gene are SGHTA and FQGTGA. This CDR3 has 13 residues. The CDR3: CASSSSQGTEAFF. As DNA, the CDR3 is TGTGCCAGCAGCTCGTCACAGGGAACTGAAGCTTTCTTT.

This clone was counted only a few times. The V and J genes are TRBV10-1 and TRBJ1-2, with 9 bases lining up with TRBD1. V was pared by 5 bases and J by 8 bases, with 9 bases of the junction left unmatched. Germline CDR1 and CDR2: WNHNN and SYGVQD (reference sequence). The CDR3 has 14 residues. This CDR3 is CASSTEGQGGGYTF. The CDR3 region has the DNA TGCGCCAGCAGTACCGAGGGACAGGGAGGGGGCTACACCTTC.

The V call is TRBV5-4, the J call TRBJ2-6, with 7 positions matching TRBD1. V gave up 0 bases and J gave up 2 bases; unmatched junction bases: 5. The CDR3 has 17 amino acids. CDR1 is SGHNT and CDR2 is YYREEE in the germline V gene (reference sequence). CDR3 region: CASSLGAGGTGANVLTF. The CDR3 DNA is TGTGCCAGCAGCTTGGGAGCAGGGGGAACTGGGGCCAACGTCCTGACTTTC.

A single count supports this clone. This chain's CDR3 is CASSQDYPSYNEQFF. The CDR3 nucleotides are TGTGCCAGCAGCCAGGACTACCCCTCCTACAATGAGCAGTTCTTC. This chain uses TRBV7-3 with TRBJ2-1, with TRBD2 as a possible D gene (6 bases). V was clipped by 5 bases and J by 0 bases, with 11 bases between them. The germline V gene encodes CDR1 SGHTA and CDR2 FQGTGA. The CDR3 is made up of 15 amino acids. The complete variable domain, with remaining parts taken from reference TRBV7-3 and TRBJ2-1, reads GAGVSQTPSNKVTEKGKYVELRCDPISGHTALYWYRQSLGQGPEFLIYFQGTGAADDSGLPNDRFFAVRPEGSVSTLKIQRTERGDSAVYLCASSQDYPSYNEQFFGPGTRLTVL.

This clone came up a few times. This sequence joins TRBV6-5 and TRBJ1-1; 10 bases match TRBD1. Trimming cost V 5 bases and J 7 bases; bases outside gene matches: 10. The CDR3 is 15 residues long. Germline CDR1 MNHEY, CDR2 SVGAGI. The CDR3 sequence: CASSTGGTGVDEAFF. The CDR3 nucleotides are TGTGCCAGCAGTACCGGAGGGACAGGGGTAGATGAAGCTTTCTTT.

The chain couples TRBV12-3 or TRBV12-4 to TRBJ2-3; tentative D call: TRBD1 (6 bases). The CDR3 runs 13 residues. Deletions cut 6 bases from V and 5 bases from J, with 12 bases between. The CDR3 is CASSITGLDTQYF. DNA of the CDR3: TGTGCCAGCAGCATAACAGGGCTAGATACGCAGTATTTT.

V usage is TRBV5-1 and J usage is TRBJ2-1, with 9 bases aligning to TRBD1. CDR1 and CDR2 from the germline V gene are SGHRS and YFSETQ. The trim removed 4 bases at V and 7 bases at J, leaving 6 bases unmatched. The CDR3 is 14 residues long. The DNA for the CDR3 is TGCGCCAGCAGCAGTGGACAGGGGTTGAATGAGCAGTTCTTC. It encodes CASSSGQGLNEQFF.

V and J are TRBV6-5 and TRBJ2-5, with 8 bases aligning to TRBD2. The germline V gene encodes CDR1 MNHEY and CDR2 SVGAGI. The CDR3 consists of 16 residues. J lost 2 bases, V lost 2 bases, and 7 bases had no gene match. The CDR3, as DNA: TGTGCCAGCAGTTACGATAGCGGGGTTGGGCAAGAGACCCAGTACTTC. This codes for CASSYDSGVGQETQYF.

This sequence joins TRBV7-9 and TRBJ1-2; 7 bases are a match to TRBD1. With 5 bases clipped from V and 6 bases from J, the junction kept 6 bases outside the gene matches. Germline values: CDR1 SEHNR, CDR2 FQNEAQ (reference sequence). CDR3 size: 13 residues. The DNA for the CDR3 is TGTGCCAGCAGCCTCGGGACAGTTGATGGCTACACCTTC. Translating it yields CASSLGTVDGYTF.

The chain uses TRBV9 and TRBJ1-1, with 7 bases matching TRBD1. Looked up from germline, CDR1 is SGDLS and CDR2 is YYNGEE. The CDR3 is 13 residues long. With 1 base clipped from V and 4 bases from J, the junction kept 1 base outside the gene matches. The CDR3 loop reads CASSVWTGTEAFF. Here the CDR3 DNA reads TGTGCCAGCAGCGTATGGACAGGCACTGAAGCTTTCTTT. Full variable domain (outside the CDR3, taken from reference TRBV9 and TRBJ1-1): DSGVTQTPKHLITATGQRVTLRCSPRSGDLSVYWYQQSLDQGLQFLIQYYNGEERAKGNILERFSAQQFPDLHSELNLSSLELGDSALYFCASSVWTGTEAFFGQGTRLTVV.

The rearrangement uses TRBV21-1 and TRBJ1-2; the D call TRBD1 from the table was never checked on the DNA. TRBV21-1 is flagged as a pseudogene. This CDR3 contains 13 residues. CDR3 protein: CASSKLTDYGYTF. The CDR3 region has the DNA TGTGCCAGCAGCAAATTAACAGACTATGGCTACACCTTC.

There are a few counts of this clone. The chain links TRBV21-1 to TRBJ1-4; the table assigns TRBD1, which was not confirmed against the DNA. TRBV21-1 is classified as a pseudogene. The CDR3 extends over 14 amino acids. The CDR3 DNA reads TGTGCCAGCAGCAAATGGCGACAGAGAAAATTGCTGTTTTTT. Translated: CASSKWRQRKLLFF.

The table lists this clone with a few counts. The chain is built from TRBV4-1 and TRBJ1-1; D unclear. Germline V lookup: CDR1 MGHRA, CDR2 YSYEKL. This CDR3 has 16 amino acids. The germline V and J ends were trimmed by 2 bases and 6 bases, with 19 bases remaining between them. The CDR3, as DNA: TGCGCCAGCAGCCAACGAACTCAAAACTTTCGATCTGAAGCTTTCTTT. It yields the protein CASSQRTQNFRSEAFF.

The chain employs TRBV7-9 and TRBJ1-5; TRBD1 might be the D (6 bases). Germline V lookup: CDR1 SEHNR, CDR2 FQNEAQ (reference sequence). The CDR3 has 16 residues. V lost 1 base and J 9 bases, leaving 19 bases between the germline ends. The DNA for the CDR3 is TGTGCCAGCAGCTTAGAGGGGATTTCGGGGGGCTTGCCCCAGCATTTT. It encodes CASSLEGISGGLPQHF.

This clone was counted once. This sequence joins TRBV9 and TRBJ2-1; 8 bases fit TRBD2. The germline V gene has CDR1 SGDLS and CDR2 YYNGEE. V lost 4 bases and J lost 10; bases outside the gene matches: 10. The CDR3 runs to 14 residues. CDR3 amino acids: CASSFGTRGGEQFF. For the CDR3, the DNA is TGTGCCAGCAGCTTCGGGACTAGGGGAGGGGAGCAGTTCTTC.

V usage is TRBV29-1 and J usage is TRBJ1-1, with D possibly matching TRBD1 (6 bases). V was clipped by 5 bases and J by 10 bases, with 11 bases between them. CDR1 and CDR2 (germline): SQVTM, ANQGSEA. The CDR3 is made up of 10 amino acids. This chain's CDR3 is CSVWEGGAFF. CDR3 nucleotides: TGCAGCGTTTGGGAGGGGGGAGCTTTCTTT.

The chain employs TRBV7-3 and TRBJ2-3; 8 positions match TRBD2. Trimming took 0 bases from V and 4 from J; bases not matched to a gene: 3. The CDR3 is 15 residues long. Germline assignment: CDR1 SGHTA and CDR2 FQGTGA. CDR3 residues: CASSLTGTSSDTQYF. The CDR3 region has the DNA TGTGCCAGCAGCTTAACCGGGACTAGTTCAGATACGCAGTATTTT.

CDR3 in amino acids: CASSGGLGPVNNSPLHF. CDR3 coding DNA: TGTGCCAGCAGTGGAGGACTGGGCCCTGTCAATAATTCACCCCTCCACTTT. The chain is built from TRBV2 and TRBJ1-6, with D unresolved. With 4 bases removed from V and 5 bases from J, the gap between germline ends came to 18 bases. Germline CDR1 and CDR2: SNHLY and FYNNEI. CDR3 length: 17 residues. The full variable domain, with the rest looked up from reference TRBV2 and TRBJ1-6, is EPEVTQTPSHQVTQMGQEVILRCVPISNHLYFYWYRQILGQKVEFLVSFYNNEISEKSEIFDDQFSVERPDGSNFTLKIRSTKLEDSAMYFCASSGGLGPVNNSPLHFGNGTRLTVT.

V is TRBV2 and J is TRBJ2-7; D remains unclear. The CDR3 has 12 residues. Trimming shortened V by 10 bases and J by 4 bases, and 14 bases separated the two germline ends. CDR1 is SNHLY, CDR2 FYNNEI, per germline. CDR3 region: CAKTPSRYEQYF. The CDR3, as DNA: TGTGCCAAAACCCCCTCTAGGTACGAGCAGTACTTC.

The CDR3 sequence: CAWKYGTGKAFF. DNA for the CDR3: TGTGCCTGGAAATATGGGACAGGGAAAGCTTTCTTT. The chain is built from TRBV30 and TRBJ1-1, with TRBD1 matching 9 bases. CDR1 GTSNPN and CDR2 SVGIG come from the germline V gene (reference sequence). V lost 4 bases to trimming and J lost 9 bases; unmatched junction nucleotides: 6. The CDR3 spans 12 residues. Using reference TRBV30 and TRBJ1-1 for the parts outside the CDR3, the full variable domain is SQTIHQWPATLVQPVGSPLSLECTVEGTSNPNLYWYRQAAGRGLQLLFYSVGIGQISSEVPQNLSASRPQDRQFILSSKKLLLSDSGFYLCAWKYGTGKAFFGQGTRLTVV.

The chain is built from TRBV29-1 and TRBJ1-2; TRBD1 matches 10 bases. V lost 6 bases and J lost 4; bases outside the gene matches: 8. CDR1 SQVTM and CDR2 ANQGSEA come from the germline V gene. The CDR3 runs to 14 residues. CDR3 in DNA: TGCAGCGTAAAAGAGACAGGGGGCGTCTATGGCTACACCTTC. Translation: CSVKETGGVYGYTF.

This chain links TRBV10-2 with TRBJ2-3; 7 nucleotides agree with TRBD2. Per the germline V gene, CDR1 is WSHSY and CDR2 is SAAADI. The CDR3 sequence is 15 residues long. V trimming: 2 bases; J trimming: 3 bases; junction bases outside the gene matches: 5. The CDR3: CASSEDGTTTDTQYF. The CDR3, as DNA: TGCGCCAGCAGTGAGGACGGGACTACAACAGATACGCAGTATTTT.